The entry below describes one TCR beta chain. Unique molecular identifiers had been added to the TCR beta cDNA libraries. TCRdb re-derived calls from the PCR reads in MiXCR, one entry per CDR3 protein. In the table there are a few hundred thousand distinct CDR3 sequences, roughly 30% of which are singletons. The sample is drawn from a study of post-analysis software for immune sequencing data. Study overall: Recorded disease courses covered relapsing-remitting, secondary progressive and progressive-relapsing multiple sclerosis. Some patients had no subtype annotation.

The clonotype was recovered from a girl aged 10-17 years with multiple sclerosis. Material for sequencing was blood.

The CDR3 spells CASSRPGTDTQYF. The CDR3, as DNA: TGCGCCAGCAGCCGCCCCGGCACAGATACGCAGTATTTT. The rearrangement links TRBV5-1 to TRBJ2-3; D is unresolved. The CDR3 loop spans 13 amino acids. Looked up from germline, CDR1 is SGHRS and CDR2 is YFSETQ. The ends were cut back, 4 bases at V and 1 base at J, with 7 bases in the middle.